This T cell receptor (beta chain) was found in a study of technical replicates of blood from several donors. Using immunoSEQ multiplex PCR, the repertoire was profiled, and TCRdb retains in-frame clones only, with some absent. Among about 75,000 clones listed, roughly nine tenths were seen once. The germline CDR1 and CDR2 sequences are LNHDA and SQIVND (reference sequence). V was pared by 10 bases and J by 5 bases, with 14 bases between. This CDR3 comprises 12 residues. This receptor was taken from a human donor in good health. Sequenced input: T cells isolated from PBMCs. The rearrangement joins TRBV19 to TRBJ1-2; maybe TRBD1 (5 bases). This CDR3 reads CATHRQLYGYTF. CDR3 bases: TGTGCCACTCACAGACAGTTATATGGCTACACCTTC.